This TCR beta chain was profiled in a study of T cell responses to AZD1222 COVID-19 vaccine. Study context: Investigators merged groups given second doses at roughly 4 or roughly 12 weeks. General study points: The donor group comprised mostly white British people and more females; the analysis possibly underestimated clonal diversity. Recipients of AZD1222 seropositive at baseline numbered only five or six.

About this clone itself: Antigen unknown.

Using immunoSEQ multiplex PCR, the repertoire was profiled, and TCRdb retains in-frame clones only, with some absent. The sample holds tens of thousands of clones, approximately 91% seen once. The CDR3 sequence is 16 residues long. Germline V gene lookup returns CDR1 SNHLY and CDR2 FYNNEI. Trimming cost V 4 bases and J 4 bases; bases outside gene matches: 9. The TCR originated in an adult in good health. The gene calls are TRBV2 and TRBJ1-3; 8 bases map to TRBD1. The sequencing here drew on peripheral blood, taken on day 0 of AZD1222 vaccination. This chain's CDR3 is CASSGQGIRRGNTIYF. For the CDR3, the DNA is TGTGCCAGCAGTGGACAGGGGATCCGTCGCGGAAACACCATATATTTT.